This T cell receptor beta chain was profiled in a study of blood T cell repertoires in COVID-19. Germline V gives CDR1 SQVTM, CDR2 ANQGSEA. Trimming shortened V by 0 bases and J by 7 bases, and 9 bases separated the two germline ends. This CDR3 region has 12 residues. Authors' analysis steps: Estimated nucleated cell counts came from reference gene primer amplification. The repertoire was sequenced with immunoSEQ multiplex PCR; TCRdb's copy has only in-frame clones and lacks some. For V, J and clone size, that table is used; D and trimming come from the DNA. In the table there are roughly 130,000 clones, under 90% of which are singletons.

The TCR originated in a woman in her sixties or seventies with acute or convalescent COVID-19. The V gene is TRBV29-1, the J gene TRBJ2-5; TRBD2 might be the D (6 bases). Sequenced: peripheral blood. CDR3 amino acids: CSVEDGGLTQYF. CDR3 sequence (DNA): TGCAGCGTTGAAGACGGGGGTTTGACCCAGTACTTC. Together with reference TRBV29-1 and TRBJ2-5, the CDR3 gives the full variable domain: SAVISQKPSRDICQRGTSLTIQCQVDSQVTMMFWYRQQPGQSLTLIATANQGSEATYESGFVIDKFPISRPNLTFSTLTVSNMSPEDSSIYLCSVEDGGLTQYFGPGTRLLVL.